The next 2 T cell receptor beta chains were all read from a single sample in a study of shared clonotypes between healthy human individuals. Assay: immunoSEQ multiplex PCR; the TCRdb copy retains only in-frame clones and omits some. The repertoire includes around 1.1 million clones, around three quarters of them detected once, and roughly 0.65% sits in the top ten. Sequencing was carried out using memory CD4+ T cells from PBMCs. Subset noted: CD45RA-negative fraction. Receptor source: a man between 18 and 35 years old in good health. Some clones in this sample may be carry-over from other donors' samples.

V gene TRBV5-1 combines with J gene TRBJ1-1, with 7 bases identical to TRBD1. Germline V lookup: CDR1 SGHRS, CDR2 YFSETQ. The CDR3 length is 14 residues. The J segment lost 4 bases and the V segment lost 4 bases, leaving 7 bases of the junction unmatched. CDR3 in amino acids: CASSRPSGGTEAFF. The CDR3 DNA sequence: TGCGCCAGCAGCCGACCATCAGGGGGCACTGAAGCTTTCTTT.

The sample holds one count of this clone. The rearrangement links TRBV28 to TRBJ2-7; 7 bases map to TRBD2. CDR1 MDHEN and CDR2 SYDVKM come from the germline V gene. The CDR3 loop spans 15 amino acids. V shed 2 bases, J shed 5 bases, and the junction held 9 bases outside the gene matches. The CDR3 reads CASSLGSLAWHEQYF. The CDR3 coding sequence is TGTGCCAGCAGTTTAGGATCACTAGCGTGGCACGAGCAGTACTTC.